Listed here is a single T cell receptor (beta chain). What it binds is unknown. The sample belongs to a study of shared clonotypes between healthy human individuals. Study conclusions and caveats: Relative to their counterparts shared across all four donors, non-shared clonotypes exhibited diminished generation probabilities. In general, naive subsets displayed greater estimated richness than memory subsets did.

V dropped 0 bases and J dropped 6 bases, with 14 bases sitting between them. Germline loops: CDR1 SGDLS, CDR2 YYNGEE. The CDR3 has 15 amino acids. Assay runs were performed at deep level. In the authors' workflow: Quality scores were absent from the junction-only immunoSEQ sequences, so filtering differed. The method was immunoSEQ multiplex PCR; TCRdb's version includes in-frame clones alone and lacks a portion of them. Clonal size and the V and J genes are those of that table, whereas D and trimming came from the DNA. The sample has about 1 million clones, approximately 68% seen once. Sequencing was done on a sample of memory CD4+ T cells sorted from blood. Sample subset: CD45RA-negative fraction. The sequence was obtained from a young man in good health. The chain combines TRBV9 with TRBJ2-3; D possibly corresponds to TRBD1 (5 bases). CDR3: CASSVALTGSDTQYF. The CDR3 DNA reads as TGTGCCAGCAGCGTAGCCCTAACAGGATCCGATACGCAGTATTTT.